This T cell receptor beta chain was identified in a study of T-cell memory formation after mild COVID-19. TCRdb re-called the 5' RACE reads through MiXCR, storing one row per CDR3 protein. The sample yields 200,000 or so distinct CDR3 sequences, 9% to 10% seen once. As to this clonotype: Its target is unknown.

This CDR3 contains 15 residues. V lost 2 bases, J lost 2 bases, and 12 bases lay in between. Germline V lookup: CDR1 SGHAT, CDR2 FQNNGV. Study conclusions and caveats: CD8+ contracting clones occupied EMRA, while CD4+ ones occupied mainly CM and EM.

The TCR was taken from a man between 18 and 35 years old who had mild COVID-19 (a few samples of this study predate the infection). Cell type and time point are not known. The chain couples TRBV11-2 to TRBJ1-2; D is possibly TRBD1 (5 bases). Sequences were obtained from PBMCs or a T cell subset sorted from them (not recorded which). The CDR3 spells CASSLSQGPNYGYTF. CDR3 coding DNA: TGTGCCAGCAGCTTAAGCCAGGGCCCCAACTATGGCTACACCTTC.